The 8 T cell receptor beta chains listed next were all sequenced from one sample in a study of blood T cell repertoires in COVID-19. Sequencing was performed with immunoSEQ multiplex PCR; in TCRdb, only in-frame clones are kept and a portion is missing. The sample contains tens of thousands of clones, 70% to 90% of which appear only once. The sample consisted of peripheral blood. These receptor sequences come from a woman over 75 with acute or convalescent COVID-19.

The chain links TRBV18 to TRBJ1-5; D gene uncertain. The V end was cut by 1 base, the J end by 2 bases, with 9 bases between. The CDR3 spans 15 residues. CDR1 and CDR2 (germline): KGHSH, LQKENI. The CDR3 coding sequence is TGTGCCAGCTCACCACTAGGAGACGGCAATCAGCCCCAGCATTTT. It translates to CASSPLGDGNQPQHF.

This chain links TRBV14 with TRBJ2-7, with 12 bases identical to TRBD2. The CDR3 consists of 15 residues. V lost 4 bases to trimming and J lost 7 bases; unmatched junction nucleotides: 8. Germline V gives CDR1 SGHDN, CDR2 FVKESK. The CDR3 reads CASSPGLAGIREQYF. CDR3 nucleotide sequence: TGTGCCAGCAGCCCCGGACTAGCGGGGATTCGGGAGCAGTACTTC.

V usage is TRBV28 and J usage is TRBJ1-5; D remains ambiguous. V gave up 5 bases and J gave up 4 bases, with 18 bases separating them. This CDR3 is 16 amino acids long. Per germline, CDR1 MDHEN and CDR2 SYDVKM. The CDR3 is CASSTHRQLGNQPQHF. The CDR3 DNA reads TGTGCCAGCAGTACCCATAGACAACTTGGGAATCAGCCCCAGCATTTT.

This clone was found a few times. The CDR3, as DNA: TGTGCCAGCAGCTTAGACCCCCTGGGGAGGCCACCTGAAAAACTGTTTTTT. It codes for CASSLDPLGRPPEKLFF. The gene calls are TRBV11-3 and TRBJ1-4, with D unclear. The germline V and J ends were trimmed by 0 bases and 7 bases, with 18 bases remaining between them. The CDR3 is made up of 17 amino acids. From germline, CDR1 is SGHNT and CDR2 YENEEA.

This clone has more than one count but fewer than ten. The genes are TRBV7-9 and TRBJ2-2, with D uncertain. The CDR3 is made up of 14 amino acids. CDR1 and CDR2 from the germline V gene are SEHNR and FQNEAQ (reference sequence). Deletions cut 5 bases from V and 4 bases from J, with 11 bases between. For the CDR3, the DNA is TGTGCCAGCAGCCCGGTACGTGCCACCGGGGAGCTGTTTTTT. Its translation: CASSPVRATGELFF.

This clone was counted between two and nine times. The genes are TRBV18 and TRBJ2-7; the match to TRBD1 covers 10 bases. The CDR3 extends over 14 amino acids. Germline V gene lookup returns CDR1 KGHSH and CDR2 LQKENI. The V and J ends lost 5 bases and 3 bases, in that order; junction bases with no gene match: 4. CDR3 protein: CASSGTGVVYEQYF. The CDR3 coding sequence is TGTGCCAGCTCAGGGACAGGGGTAGTCTACGAGCAGTACTTC.

This chain uses TRBV2 with TRBJ1-6, with 11 bases lining up with TRBD1. This CDR3 region has 15 residues. Trimming removed 8 bases from V and 7 bases from J; junction bases left unmatched: 7. Germline values: CDR1 SNHLY, CDR2 FYNNEI. The CDR3 nucleotides read TGTGCCAGCCGGGGACAGGGGGACGGGAATTCACCCCTCCACTTT. Translated, it gives CASRGQGDGNSPLHF.

V and J are TRBV18 and TRBJ1-6; the D gene is possibly TRBD1 (5 bases). Trimming removed 1 base at V and 3 bases at J, with 7 bases between. This CDR3 is 15 amino acids long. From germline, CDR1 is KGHSH and CDR2 LQKENI. CDR3 in DNA: TGTGCCAGCTCACCACAACAGGACTATAATTCACCCCTCCACTTT. This codes for CASSPQQDYNSPLHF. The whole variable domain, remainder taken from reference TRBV18 and TRBJ1-6, is NAGVMQNPRHLVRRRGQEARLRCSPMKGHSHVYWYRQLPEEGLKFMVYLQKENIIDESGMPKERFSAEFPKEGPSILRIQQVVRGDSAAYFCASSPQQDYNSPLHFGNGTRLTVT.